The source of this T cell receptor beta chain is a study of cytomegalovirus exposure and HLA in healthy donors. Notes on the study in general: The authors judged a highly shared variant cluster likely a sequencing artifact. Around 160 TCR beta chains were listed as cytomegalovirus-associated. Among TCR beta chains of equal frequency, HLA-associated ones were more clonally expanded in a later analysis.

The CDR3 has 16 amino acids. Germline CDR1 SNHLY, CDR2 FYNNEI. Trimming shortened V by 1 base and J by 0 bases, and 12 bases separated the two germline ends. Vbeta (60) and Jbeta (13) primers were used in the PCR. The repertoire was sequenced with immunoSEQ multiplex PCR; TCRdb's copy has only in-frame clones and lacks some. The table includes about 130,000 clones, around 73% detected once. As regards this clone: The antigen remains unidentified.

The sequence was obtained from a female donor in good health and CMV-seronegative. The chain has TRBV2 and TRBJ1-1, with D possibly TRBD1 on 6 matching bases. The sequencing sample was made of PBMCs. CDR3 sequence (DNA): TGTGCCAGCAGTGAAGTGAGGGGGGGCATGAACACTGAAGCTTTCTTT. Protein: CASSEVRGGMNTEAFF.